One sample yielded the 3 T cell receptor beta chains listed below, sequenced in a study of response to subunit inactivated influenza vaccine. Via MiXCR, TCRdb re-called the RT-PCR reads, giving one row per CDR3 protein. The table includes some 480,000 distinct CDR3 sequences, roughly 11% detected once. This specimen was PBMCs from blood, taken roughly 6 weeks after vaccination. Every receptor here comes from a man in his fifties or sixties who received an inactivated influenza vaccine.

The rearrangement links TRBV20-1 to TRBJ1-5; D is ambiguous. Per the germline V gene, CDR1 is DFQATT and CDR2 is SNEGSKA (reference sequence). The V gene lost 0 bases and the J gene lost 9 bases, with 12 bases spanning the gap. CDR3 length: 13 amino acids. CDR3 sequence reads: CSARDPSDGPQHF. The CDR3 bases are TGCAGTGCTAGAGATCCGAGCGACGGGCCCCAGCATTTT.

This clonotype appeared many times. The V call is TRBV5-1, the J call TRBJ2-7, with TRBD2 as a possible D gene (5 bases). CDR1 is SGHRS, CDR2 YFSETQ, per germline. The CDR3 contains 12 residues. V gave up 6 bases and J gave up 2 bases, with 9 bases separating them. The CDR3 reads CASKDGAYEQYF. The CDR3 coding sequence is TGCGCCAGCAAGGACGGGGCCTACGAGCAGTACTTC.

This chain connects TRBV7-2 to TRBJ2-3; no clear D gene. This CDR3 spans 15 amino acids. The V gene's germline CDR1 is SGHTA and CDR2 FQGNSA. V lost 1 base to trimming and J lost 0 bases, with 8 bases between them. The DNA of the CDR3 is TGTGCCAGCAGCTTAGATGATCTTAGCACAGATACGCAGTATTTT. Translated, it gives CASSLDDLSTDTQYF.